This entry features one T cell receptor beta chain sequence. This entry belongs to a study of blood T cell repertoires in COVID-19. Using immunoSEQ multiplex PCR, the repertoire was profiled, and TCRdb retains in-frame clones only, with some absent. The sample has about 330,000 clones; approximately 88% are singletons. Germline CDR1 is LNHNV and CDR2 is YYDKDF (reference sequence). After removal of 6 bases from V and 2 bases from J, the junction contained 2 bases not matched to a gene. The CDR3 is 13 amino acids. Sequenced: peripheral blood. The TCR originated in a woman aged 50 to 65 with active or convalescent COVID-19. The chain joins TRBV15 to TRBJ1-1; 8 bases line up with TRBD1. The CDR3 bases are TGTGCCACCAGGACAGGGGTTAACACTGAAGCTTTCTTT. Residues: CATRTGVNTEAFF.